The 24 T cell receptor beta chains listed next were all sequenced from one sample in a study of blood T cell repertoires in COVID-19. The assay was immunoSEQ multiplex PCR, and TCRdb's table has in-frame clones only and misses some. The table includes tens of thousands of clones, around 90% detected once. The sample consisted of peripheral blood. The receptors were sampled from a man aged 55 to 69 with COVID-19, enrolled during active disease.

The rearrangement links TRBV12-3 or TRBV12-4 to TRBJ2-1; D not resolved. The CDR3 runs 11 residues. V lost 7 bases, J lost 3 bases, and 4 bases lay in between. DNA of the CDR3: TGTGCCAGCAAGCGCTACAATGAGCAGTTCTTC. Its translation is CASKRYNEQFF.

This clone was counted only a few times. The chain carries TRBV6-2 or TRBV6-3 and TRBJ2-1, with 14 nucleotides matching TRBD2. Germline V CDR1 and CDR2: MNHEY, SVGEGT. The CDR3 runs 17 residues. The junction had 9 bases not matched to a gene; V was cut back by 3 bases and J by 8 bases. CDR3 DNA sequence: TGTGCCAGCAGTTATCAGACTAGCGGGAGGGTAAGGGATGAGCAGTTCTTC. Its protein product is CASSYQTSGRVRDEQFF.

The chain carries TRBV11-3 and TRBJ2-5; TRBD1 is a possible D gene (6 bases). V shed 3 bases and J shed 2 bases, with 10 bases lying between them. The CDR3 has 14 amino acids. Germline CDR1 reads SGHNT; CDR2 reads YENEEA. CDR3 region: CASSFWTAQETQYF. DNA of the CDR3: TGTGCCAGCAGCTTTTGGACAGCACAAGAGACCCAGTACTTC.

The chain uses TRBV7-6 and TRBJ1-1; 7 bases match TRBD1. This CDR3 is built from 12 residues. Germline V gene lookup returns CDR1 SGHVS and CDR2 FNYEAQ. V gave up 4 bases and J gave up 8 bases; unmatched junction bases: 4. The CDR3 nucleotides are TGTGCCAGCAGCTCCGGGACAGCAGAAGCTTTCTTT. Amino acids: CASSSGTAEAFF.

As concerns this clone: Other DNA variants within this sample encode the same CDR3. V gene TRBV29-1 combines with J gene TRBJ2-5; 7 nucleotides line up with TRBD2. This CDR3 is 13 amino acids long. Trimming removed 4 bases from V and 1 base from J; junction bases left unmatched: 3. Germline V lookup: CDR1 SQVTM, CDR2 ANQGSEA. In nucleotides, the CDR3 is TGCAGCGTTGGGCGGGAGCCCCAAGAGACCCAGTACTTC. This sequence encodes CSVGREPQETQYF.

This chain joins TRBV6-1 and TRBJ1-3; D not certain. This CDR3 comprises 14 residues. V lost 2 bases, J lost 3 bases, and 8 bases lay in between. Germline assignment: CDR1 MNHNS and CDR2 SASEGT. CDR3 DNA: TGTGCCAGCAGTGAATCGAGGGTTGGAAACACCATATATTTT. This codes for CASSESRVGNTIYF.

This clone appeared once. This rearrangement joins TRBV28 to TRBJ1-1; the D gene is possibly TRBD1 (5 bases). The V gene's germline CDR1 is MDHEN and CDR2 SYDVKM. V lost 3 bases and J 3 bases, leaving 8 bases between the germline ends. The CDR3 totals 13 residues. CDR3 nucleotide sequence: TGTGCCAGCAGTTTGCAGGGCGACACTGAAGCTTTCTTT. Its protein product is CASSLQGDTEAFF.

The chain combines TRBV6-5 with TRBJ2-3, with D unresolved. The V and J ends lost 8 bases and 3 bases respectively, with 9 bases between them. The CDR3 is 12 residues long. Looked up from germline, CDR1 is MNHEY and CDR2 is SVGAGI. The DNA for the CDR3 is TGTGCCAGCGTCGGTTTGACAGATACGCAGTATTTT. Amino acids: CASVGLTDTQYF.

The rearrangement joins TRBV10-3 to TRBJ1-2; maybe TRBD1 (5 bases). The CDR3 runs to 13 residues. Per germline, CDR1 ENHRY and CDR2 SYGVKD. The germline V and J ends were trimmed by 6 bases and 7 bases, with 15 bases remaining between them. CDR3 nucleotides: TGTGCCATCAGGGGACTTAAAGAAGGTGGCTACACCTTC. Its translation is CAIRGLKEGGYTF.

J is TRBJ2-5 and V is TRBV7-2; 10 bases agree with TRBD1. The V gene's germline CDR1 is SGHTA and CDR2 FQGNSA. The junction had 6 bases not matched to a gene; V was cut back by 5 bases and J by 6 bases. The CDR3 has 14 residues. CDR3 in amino acids: CASSPDRGLKTQYF. The CDR3 bases are TGTGCCAGCAGCCCGGACAGGGGGTTGAAGACCCAGTACTTC. The full variable domain, rest sourced from reference TRBV7-2 and TRBJ2-5, is GAGVSQSPSNKVTEKGKDVELRCDPISGHTALYWYRQSLGQGLEFLIYFQGNSAPDKSGLPSDRFSAERTGGSVSTLTIQRTQQEDSAVYLCASSPDRGLKTQYFGPGTRLLVL.

The chain couples TRBV5-1 to TRBJ1-4; D gene unclear. Germline-derived CDR1 and CDR2 are SGHRS and YFSETQ. The CDR3 contains 14 residues. V lost 0 bases to trimming and J lost 5 bases, with 8 bases between them. The CDR3 bases are TGCGCCAGCAGCTTGGAGATCGGGAATGAAAAACTGTTTTTT. It specifies CASSLEIGNEKLFF.

CDR3 sequence reads: CATARDRGYNEQFF. CDR3 DNA: TGTGCCACCGCCCGGGACAGGGGATACAATGAGCAGTTCTTC. The V call is TRBV5-5, the J call TRBJ2-1; 10 nucleotides align to TRBD1. The CDR3 runs 14 residues. From germline, CDR1 is SGHKS and CDR2 YYEKEE (reference sequence). J gave up 4 bases and V 9 bases, and 7 bases lay outside the gene matches.

In this sample, this clone turned up a few times. The chain uses TRBV6-2 or TRBV6-3 and TRBJ1-2; weak D call: TRBD1 (5 bases). V lost 0 bases to trimming and J lost 4 bases, with 9 bases between them. The germline CDR1 and CDR2 sequences are MNHEY and SVGEGT. This CDR3 is built from 14 residues. CDR3 protein: CASSYSGLLYGYTF. The CDR3 DNA reads TGTGCCAGCAGTTACTCGGGGCTCCTCTATGGCTACACCTTC.

The V gene is TRBV2, the J gene TRBJ1-2; D is ambiguous. This CDR3 contains 13 residues. Germline V CDR1 and CDR2: SNHLY, FYNNEI. Trimming cost V 4 bases and J 3 bases, with 9 bases left between them. This CDR3 reads CASSANGDYGYTF. The CDR3 nucleotides read TGTGCCAGCAGTGCCAACGGGGACTATGGCTACACCTTC.

The chain is built from TRBV3-1 (or the pseudogene TRBV3-2) and TRBJ2-7; D unclear. Germline lookup yields CDR1 LGHDT and CDR2 YNNKEL (reference sequence). Trimming took 1 base from V and 6 from J, leaving 13 bases between them. This CDR3 is 14 amino acids long. This CDR3 is CASSQASRTGEQYF. CDR3 coding DNA: TGTGCCAGCAGCCAAGCGAGCAGAACGGGCGAGCAGTACTTC.

This sequence joins TRBV21-1 and TRBJ1-1. TRBV21-1 is a pseudogene locus. The CDR3 runs 14 residues. The CDR3: CASSKGVRNTEAFF. The CDR3 nucleotides are TGTGCCAGCAGCAAAGGAGTACGGAACACTGAAGCTTTCTTT.

The V gene is TRBV19, the J gene TRBJ2-7, with a tentative D call TRBD1 (6 bases). This CDR3 is built from 15 residues. The V gene's germline CDR1 is LNHDA and CDR2 SQIVND (reference sequence). V lost 3 bases, J lost 2 bases, and 14 bases lay in between. DNA for the CDR3: TGTGCCAGTAGTATCCCCGGCCAGGGGACCTACGAGCAGTACTTC. It is translated as CASSIPGQGTYEQYF.

The rearrangement joins TRBV9 to TRBJ2-2; 13 positions agree with TRBD2. The CDR3 length is 15 residues. Trimming took 6 bases from V and 5 from J; bases not matched to a gene: 4. Germline V gives CDR1 SGDLS, CDR2 YYNGEE. CDR3 sequence: CASTRLAGGTGELFF. CDR3 sequence (DNA): TGTGCCAGCACCCGACTAGCGGGAGGAACCGGGGAGCTGTTTTTT.

The chain couples TRBV2 to TRBJ1-1; tentative D call: TRBD1 (5 bases). The ends were cut back, 7 bases at V and 0 bases at J, with 12 bases in the middle. This CDR3 comprises 14 residues. Germline-derived CDR1 and CDR2 are SNHLY and FYNNEI. CDR3 coding DNA: TGTGCCAGCACCCAGGAGGGGATGAACACTGAAGCTTTCTTT. Its translation: CASTQEGMNTEAFF.

This clone was picked up a small number of times. The chain is built from TRBV27 and TRBJ2-7; D possibly corresponds to TRBD1 (5 bases). Germline CDR1 reads MNHEY; CDR2 reads SMNVEV (reference sequence). Trimming cost V 0 bases and J 2 bases, with 14 bases left between them. The CDR3 spans 16 residues. The CDR3 loop reads CASSLSIGAGTYEQYF. CDR3 nucleotides: TGTGCCAGCAGTTTATCGATTGGGGCCGGTACCTACGAGCAGTACTTC.

This rearrangement joins TRBV5-8 to TRBJ2-3; TRBD2 is a possible D gene (6 bases). V lost 4 bases, J lost 0 bases, and 15 bases lay in between. Germline loops: CDR1 SGHTS, CDR2 YDEGEE. The CDR3 covers 16 residues. CDR3 coding DNA: TGTGCCAGCAGCCCTGCCGGGGACTCTAGCACAGATACGCAGTATTTT. It yields the protein CASSPAGDSSTDTQYF.

The CDR3 nucleotides are TGTGCCAGCAGGGCCCTACTAAGCACCGGGGAGCTGTTTTTT. Its translation: CASRALLSTGELFF. The gene calls are TRBV2 and TRBJ2-2; no reliable D call. Between the trimmed V and J ends, which lost 6 bases and 4 bases, there was a span of 12 bases. Looked up from germline, CDR1 is SNHLY and CDR2 is FYNNEI. The CDR3 has 14 residues.

DNA for the CDR3: TGTGCCAGCAGTTTCAGGGAGGCCTCTGGAAACACCATATATTTT. It translates to CASSFREASGNTIYF. The chain employs TRBV5-6 and TRBJ1-3, with a possible D match to TRBD1 (5 bases). Germline values: CDR1 SGHDT, CDR2 YYEEEE. The CDR3 has 15 amino acids. The V gene lost 5 bases and the J gene lost 0 bases, with 12 bases spanning the gap.

V usage is TRBV4-3 and J usage is TRBJ1-1; the D is unclear. Germline CDR1 reads LGHNA; CDR2 reads YSLEER. V was cut by 3 bases and J by 4 bases, with 12 bases left in between. This CDR3 contains 14 residues. The CDR3 reads CASSQAWRGTEAFF. Written as DNA, the CDR3 is TGCGCCAGCAGCCAGGCCTGGAGAGGCACTGAAGCTTTCTTT.